These 7 T cell receptor beta chains came from one sample sequenced in a study of T cell repertoires in cytomegalovirus infection (dated by TCRdb to the late 2010s). TCRdb names Illumina HiSeq 1500 as the instrument used. TCRdb's own reprocessing of the public reads used fastp at Q25 and MiXCR and kept productive beta chains. Rows with one shared CDR3 protein collapse into an entry with the most common genes and DNA. This sample gives about 100,000 distinct CDR3 sequences in total; more than 20% of them show up just once. 39% of the sample goes to the ten largest clones. The source material was CD8+ T cells from PBMCs. These receptors were taken from a human donor in good health (CMV status not recorded). Some clones in this sample may be carry-over from other donors' samples.

This clonotype was found a few times. The chain uses TRBV6-5 and TRBJ2-7; D is possibly TRBD1 (6 bases). Between the trimmed V and J ends, which lost 6 bases and 3 bases, there was a span of 9 bases. CDR1 is MNHEY and CDR2 is SVGAGI in the germline V gene. The CDR3 runs to 12 residues. In DNA form, the CDR3 reads TGTGCCAGCAGCGCGACAGGCTACGAGCAGTACTTC. Protein sequence: CASSATGYEQYF.

This clonotype was seen ten or more times. CDR3 in DNA: TGTGCCAGCAGCTTATTTCAGGGCCTCTATTATGGCTACACCTTC. It translates to CASSLFQGLYYGYTF. The chain recombines TRBV7-2 with TRBJ1-2; TRBD1 is a possible D gene (5 bases). Trimming pared 2 bases from V and 5 bases from J, leaving 15 bases between. The CDR3 sequence is 15 residues long. Germline CDR1 and CDR2: SGHTA and FQGNSA.

This chain links TRBV6-1 with TRBJ2-3; possibly TRBD2 for D (6 bases). Deletions cut 1 base from V and 6 bases from J, with 14 bases between. CDR1 is MNHNS and CDR2 is SASEGT in the germline V gene. This CDR3 is built from 15 residues. The CDR3 is CASSEGQGGGDTQYF. DNA for the CDR3: TGTGCCAGCAGTGAAGGGCAGGGAGGTGGGGATACGCAGTATTTT.

The rearrangement uses TRBV10-1 and TRBJ2-5; D might be TRBD2 (6 bases). CDR1 is WNHNN and CDR2 is SYGVQD in the germline V gene (reference sequence). The CDR3 is made up of 14 amino acids. Trimming took off 0 bases at V and 5 bases at J, with 10 bases between the two ends. CDR3 DNA sequence: TGCGCCAGCAGTGAGTCGGAGGGAGAGGAGACCCAGTACTTC. It codes for CASSESEGEETQYF.

As concerns this clonotype: Possible read error: a much larger clone is one base away. The V gene is TRBV7-6, the J gene TRBJ1-1, with D hard to call. In germline, CDR1 is SGHVS, CDR2 FNYEAQ. This CDR3 comprises 15 residues. CDR3 in amino acids: CANSLAEGWNTEAFF. As DNA, the CDR3 is TGTGCCAACAGCTTAGCGGAGGGCTGGAACACTGAAGCTTTCTTT.

At least ten counts were recorded for this clonotype. The chain employs TRBV12-3 or TRBV12-4 and TRBJ2-3; unclear D gene. V was trimmed by 1 base and J by 6 bases, leaving 8 bases between them. This CDR3 region has 13 residues. CDR3 amino acids: CASSLVALDTQYF. The CDR3, as DNA: TGTGCCAGCAGTTTAGTGGCGTTGGATACGCAGTATTTT.

This clonotype has only a few counts. This sequence joins TRBV20-1 and TRBJ1-2; the D gene is possibly TRBD1 (5 bases). Trimming left V 0 bases short and J 8 bases short, with 16 bases between. Germline lookup yields CDR1 DFQATT and CDR2 SNEGSKA (reference sequence). The length of the CDR3 is 14 residues. The CDR3 DNA sequence: TGCAGTGCTAGAGATCTAGGCAGGGAAGGAGGCTACACCTTC. It specifies CSARDLGREGGYTF.